The 8 T cell receptor beta chains below all came from one sample that was sequenced in a study of T-cell reconstitution after alpha-beta-depleted transplantation in children. Unique molecular identifiers featured in how the TCRbeta library was prepared. TCRdb re-called the PCR reads with MiXCR, one entry per CDR3 protein. The sample lists about 90,000 distinct CDR3 sequences, 8% to 9% occurring once. The source material was PBMCs from the stem cell graft donor, sampled from the stem cell graft. The receptors derive from a human donor who donated a stem cell graft to a child with congenital amegakaryocytic thrombocytopenia.

This clonotype was seen at least ten times. The CDR3 DNA is TGTGCCAGCAGCTTTAGTGGGGGACAAAAGCAGTTCTTC. Encoded protein: CASSFSGGQKQFF. The chain combines TRBV5-6 with TRBJ2-1; D may be TRBD1 (6 bases). Germline CDR1 SGHDT, CDR2 YYEEEE. CDR3 length: 13 amino acids. V dropped 2 bases and J dropped 11 bases, with 14 bases sitting between them.

This clonotype was recorded many times. V gene TRBV3-1 combines with J gene TRBJ1-2, with no clear D. Germline V gene sequence: CDR1 LGHDT, CDR2 YNNKEL (reference sequence). This CDR3 comprises 14 residues. Trimming pared 3 bases from V and 8 bases from J, leaving 16 bases between. DNA of the CDR3: TGTGCCAGCAGCCAGATAGACGGTCTTCGGGGCTACACCTTC. Translating it yields CASSQIDGLRGYTF.

Ten or more counts support this clonotype. The chain links TRBV19 to TRBJ2-3, with D possibly TRBD1 on 5 matching bases. The CDR3 extends over 16 amino acids. The V end lost 6 bases, the J end lost 3 bases, and 19 bases lay between the germline ends. CDR1 LNHDA and CDR2 SQIVND come from the germline V gene (reference sequence). The CDR3 is CASRTPEATGTDTQYF. In nucleotides, the CDR3 is TGTGCCAGTAGAACCCCAGAGGCCACAGGTACAGATACGCAGTATTTT.

At least ten counts were recorded for this clonotype. The gene calls are TRBV28 and TRBJ1-5; no clear D gene. There are 13 residues in the CDR3. From germline, CDR1 is MDHEN and CDR2 SYDVKM. V lost 8 bases and J 1 base, leaving 9 bases between the germline ends. CDR3 amino acids: CASREESNQPQHF. The CDR3 region has the DNA TGTGCCAGCCGCGAAGAGAGCAATCAGCCCCAGCATTTT.

This clonotype was detected many times. This chain connects TRBV21-1 to TRBJ1-6; TRBD1 is the table's D call, not checked against the DNA. TRBV21-1 is designated a pseudogene. This CDR3 has 17 amino acids. CDR3 amino acids: CASSNRDRDGIDSPLHF. DNA of the CDR3: TGTGCCAGCAGCAACCGGGACAGGGATGGGATAGATTCACCCCTCCACTTT.

Many counts were recorded for this clonotype. The chain uses TRBV7-2 and TRBJ2-1; 10 bases are a match to TRBD2. This CDR3 has 18 amino acids. The J segment lost 0 bases and the V segment lost 1 base, leaving 6 bases of the junction unmatched. Germline-derived CDR1 and CDR2 are SGHTA and FQGNSA. The CDR3 nucleotides read TGTGCCAGCAGCTTAGGCGCAGCGGGGGGGTCCTCCTACAATGAGCAGTTCTTC. As protein: CASSLGAAGGSSYNEQFF.

This clonotype was observed a few times. The V and J genes are TRBV30 and TRBJ2-2; 10 positions agree with TRBD1. The length of the CDR3 is 16 residues. The V segment lost 3 bases and the J segment 4 bases; nucleotides outside the gene matches: 8. Looked up from germline, CDR1 is GTSNPN and CDR2 is SVGIG (reference sequence). The CDR3 loop reads CAWSIGTGVTTGELFF. CDR3 nucleotides: TGTGCCTGGAGCATAGGGACAGGGGTAACCACCGGGGAGCTGTTTTTT.

This clonotype came up many times. The chain employs TRBV30 and TRBJ2-1, with TRBD2 as a possible D gene (6 bases). Trimming took off 8 bases at V and 2 bases at J, with 22 bases between the two ends. The CDR3 covers 16 residues. Germline loops: CDR1 GTSNPN, CDR2 SVGIG (reference sequence). CDR3 coding DNA: TGTGCCGGGGGACTCCCCTTTGAAATGCCCTACAATGAGCAGTTCTTC. It encodes CAGGLPFEMPYNEQFF.